The rows below give T cell receptor beta chains drawn from one sample of a study of T cell responses to AZD1222 COVID-19 vaccine. Repertoires were generated with immunoSEQ multiplex PCR, while TCRdb's copy carries only in-frame clones and drops some. Among about 130,000 clones, roughly 89% were seen once, and the ten largest hold approximately 1.2%. The sequencing here drew on peripheral blood, taken 28 days after the second AZD1222 dose. The receptors stem from an adult who received the AZD1222 COVID-19 vaccine. The CDR3 runs from the conserved cysteine through the conserved F or W. The D gene is left open where the match is weak. Clone size is stated in some rows and not others, as once, few, many or a class when expanded.

cdr3_aa	cdr3_nt	clone_size	cdr3_length	d_call	v_call	j_call
CASSIDRDHKGEQYF	TGTGCCAGTAGTATAGATAGGGACCACAAAGGCGAGCAGTACTTC	few	15	.	TRBV19	TRBJ2-7
CASSYLSGGGTYEQYF	TGTGCCAGCAGTTACCTGAGCGGGGGGGGAACCTACGAGCAGTACTTC	.	16	TRBD2	TRBV6-5	TRBJ2-7
CASSPLISGSTGELFF	TGTGCCAGCTCACCTCTTATCAGCGGGAGCACCGGGGAGCTGTTTTTT	.	16	TRBD2	TRBV18	TRBJ2-2
CSARGELGAFF	TGCAGTGCTAGAGGTGAGCTTGGGGCTTTCTTT	once	11	.	TRBV20-1	TRBJ1-1
CASSTPGVDPYNEQFF	TGTGCCAGCAGCACCCCCGGAGTAGACCCTTACAATGAGCAGTTCTTC	.	16	.	TRBV7-9	TRBJ2-1
CASSLTSISYNEQFF	TGTGCCAGCTCATTGACTAGTATCTCCTACAATGAGCAGTTCTTC	.	15	.	TRBV18	TRBJ2-1
CASTQGFVMNTEAFF	TGTGCCAGCACTCAGGGTTTCGTCATGAACACTGAAGCTTTCTTT	.	15	.	TRBV6-5	TRBJ1-1
CASGTNEKLFF	TGTGCCAGTGGAACTAATGAAAAACTGTTTTTT	.	11	.	TRBV7-2	TRBJ1-4
CASSLDASTDTQYF	TGCGCCAGCAGCCTGGACGCTAGCACAGATACGCAGTATTTT	once	14	.	TRBV5-1	TRBJ2-3
CASSLSSGSRGYTF	TGTGCCAGCAGCTTAAGTTCAGGGTCTCGCGGCTACACCTTC	.	14	.	TRBV11-3	TRBJ1-2
CASSRTGLSYEQYF	TGCGCCAGCAGCAGGACAGGCCTGAGCTACGAGCAGTACTTC	.	14	TRBD1	TRBV5-1	TRBJ2-7
CASSQQESVPPLF	TGTGCCAGCAGCCAGCAAGAATCCGTTCCCCCACTTTTC	.	13	.	TRBV4-2	TRBJ1-2
CASSQGLNTEAFF	TGTGCCAGCAGCCAAGGACTGAACACTGAAGCTTTCTTT	.	13	.	TRBV3-1/TRBV3-2	TRBJ1-1
CASREGAMNTEAFF	TGCGCCAGCCGGGAGGGGGCAATGAACACTGAAGCTTTCTTT	.	14	TRBD1	TRBV5-1	TRBJ1-1
CASSERLGRELSEQYF	TGTGCCAGCAGCGAAAGATTGGGGAGGGAGCTTTCCGAGCAGTACTTC	.	16	TRBD2	TRBV3-1/TRBV3-2	TRBJ2-7
CASVGLAGPGELFF	TGTGCCAGCGTGGGACTAGCGGGGCCCGGGGAGCTGTTTTTT	.	14	TRBD2	TRBV2	TRBJ2-2
CASSYSRDRGGSPLHF	TGTGCCAGCAGTTACTCCAGGGACAGGGGTGGCTCACCCCTCCACTTT	.	16	TRBD1	TRBV6-5	TRBJ1-6
CASSQGVTGELFF	TGTGCCAGCAGTCAGGGGGTCACCGGGGAGCTGTTTTTT	.	13	TRBD1	TRBV6-2/TRBV6-3	TRBJ2-2
CASSVTFKGSSYGYTF	TGTGCCAGCAGTGTTACTTTTAAGGGGTCCAGCTATGGCTACACCTTC	.	16	.	TRBV2	TRBJ1-2
CASSLGGTGPNSPLHF	TGCGCCAGCAGCCTAGGAGGGACAGGGCCCAATTCACCCCTCCACTTT	.	16	TRBD1	TRBV5-1	TRBJ1-6
CASGAGTGVTGELFF	TGCGCCAGCGGAGCCGGGACAGGGGTAACCGGGGAGCTGTTTTTT	.	15	TRBD1	TRBV5-1	TRBJ2-2
CASSEQRNQPQHF	TGTGCCAGCAGTGAACAGAGAAATCAGCCCCAGCATTTT	.	13	.	TRBV6-1	TRBJ1-5
CASSSGGSGANVLTF	TGTGCCAGCAGTTCAGGGGGCTCTGGGGCCAACGTCCTGACTTTC	.	15	TRBD1	TRBV6-5	TRBJ2-6
CASSQKIDIPLHF	TGCGCCAGCAGCCAAAAGATCGACATACCCCTCCACTTT	.	13	.	TRBV4-3	TRBJ1-6
CASSPGLAGYYEQYF	TGTGCCAGCTCACCAGGACTAGCGGGATACTACGAGCAGTACTTC	.	15	TRBD2	TRBV18	TRBJ2-7